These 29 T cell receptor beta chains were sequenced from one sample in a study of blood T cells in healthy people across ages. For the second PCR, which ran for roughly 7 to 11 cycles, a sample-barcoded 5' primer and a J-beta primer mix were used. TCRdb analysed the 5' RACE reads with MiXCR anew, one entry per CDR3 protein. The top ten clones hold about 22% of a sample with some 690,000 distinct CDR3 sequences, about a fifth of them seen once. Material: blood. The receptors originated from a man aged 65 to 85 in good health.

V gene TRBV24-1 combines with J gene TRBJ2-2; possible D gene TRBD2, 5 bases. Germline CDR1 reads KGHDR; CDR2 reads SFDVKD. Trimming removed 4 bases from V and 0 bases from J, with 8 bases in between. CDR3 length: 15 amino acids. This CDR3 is CATSEGVTNTGELFF. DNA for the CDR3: TGTGCCACCAGTGAGGGAGTAACGAACACCGGGGAGCTGTTTTTT.

The CDR3 region is CASSHRGTGGNSPLHF. CDR3 DNA sequence: TGTGCCAGCAGCCACCGGGGGACAGGGGGGAATTCACCCCTCCACTTT. This sequence joins TRBV3-1 and TRBJ1-6; TRBD1 matches 11 bases. Germline CDR1 and CDR2: LGHDT and YNNKEL (reference sequence). This CDR3 comprises 16 residues. V shed 3 bases, J shed 7 bases, and the junction held 5 bases outside the gene matches.

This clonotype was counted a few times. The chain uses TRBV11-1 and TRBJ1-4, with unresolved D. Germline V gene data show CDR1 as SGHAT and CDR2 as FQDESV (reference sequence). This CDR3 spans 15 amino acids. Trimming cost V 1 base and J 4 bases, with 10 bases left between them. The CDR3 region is CASSLDGANNEKLFF. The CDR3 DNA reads TGTGCCAGCAGCTTAGACGGAGCGAATAATGAAAAACTGTTTTTT.

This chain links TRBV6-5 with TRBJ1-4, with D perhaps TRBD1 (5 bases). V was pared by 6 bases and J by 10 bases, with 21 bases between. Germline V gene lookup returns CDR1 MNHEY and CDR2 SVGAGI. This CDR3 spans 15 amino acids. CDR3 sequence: CASRDGAGPVVKLFF. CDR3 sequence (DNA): TGTGCCAGCAGGGACGGGGCCGGGCCGGTTGTAAAACTGTTTTTT.

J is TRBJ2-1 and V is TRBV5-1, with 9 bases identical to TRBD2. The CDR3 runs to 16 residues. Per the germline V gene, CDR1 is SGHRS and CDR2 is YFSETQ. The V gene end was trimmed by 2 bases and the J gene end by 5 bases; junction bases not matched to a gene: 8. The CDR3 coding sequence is TGCGCCAGCAGCTTAGCCGGGACTAGCATCGACAATGAGCAGTTCTTC. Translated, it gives CASSLAGTSIDNEQFF. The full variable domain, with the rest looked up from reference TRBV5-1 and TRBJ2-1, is KAGVTQTPRYLIKTRGQQVTLSCSPISGHRSVSWYQQTPGQGLQFLFEYFSETQRNKGNFPGRFSGRQFSNSRSEMNVSTLELGDSALYLCASSLAGTSIDNEQFFGPGTRLTVL.

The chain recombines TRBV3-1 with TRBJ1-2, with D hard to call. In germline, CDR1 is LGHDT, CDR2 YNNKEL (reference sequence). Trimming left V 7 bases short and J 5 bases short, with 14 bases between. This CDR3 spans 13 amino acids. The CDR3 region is CASTESWGYGYTF. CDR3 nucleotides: TGTGCCAGCACCGAGTCGTGGGGTTATGGCTACACCTTC. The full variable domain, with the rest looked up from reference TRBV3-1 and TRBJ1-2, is DTAVSQTPKYLVTQMGNDKSIKCEQNLGHDTMYWYKQDSKKFLKIMFSYNNKELIINETVPNRFSPKSPDKAHLNLHINSLELGDSAVYFCASTESWGYGYTFGSGTRLTVV.

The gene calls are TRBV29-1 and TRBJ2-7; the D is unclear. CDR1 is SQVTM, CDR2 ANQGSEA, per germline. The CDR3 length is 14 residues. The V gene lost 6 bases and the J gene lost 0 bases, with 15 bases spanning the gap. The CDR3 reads CSVPGPPSSYEQYF. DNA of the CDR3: TGCAGCGTCCCCGGGCCGCCGAGCTCCTACGAGCAGTACTTC.

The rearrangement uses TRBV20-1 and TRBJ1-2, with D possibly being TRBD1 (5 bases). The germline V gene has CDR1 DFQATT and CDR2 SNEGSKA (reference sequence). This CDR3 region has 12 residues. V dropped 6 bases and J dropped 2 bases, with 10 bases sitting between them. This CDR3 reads CSALTDNYGYTF. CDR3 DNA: TGCAGTGCCCTGACAGACAACTATGGCTACACCTTC.

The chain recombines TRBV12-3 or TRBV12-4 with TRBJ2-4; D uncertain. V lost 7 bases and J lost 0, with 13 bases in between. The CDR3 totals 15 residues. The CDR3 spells CASIAVKGAKNIQYF. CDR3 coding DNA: TGTGCCAGCATCGCAGTCAAGGGAGCCAAAAACATTCAGTACTTC.

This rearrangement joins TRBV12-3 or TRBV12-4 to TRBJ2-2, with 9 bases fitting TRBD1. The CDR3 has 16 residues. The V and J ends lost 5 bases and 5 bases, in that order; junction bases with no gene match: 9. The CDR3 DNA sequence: TGTGCCAGCAGTCCTCGGACAGGGGCAGAGACCGGGGAGCTGTTTTTT. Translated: CASSPRTGAETGELFF.

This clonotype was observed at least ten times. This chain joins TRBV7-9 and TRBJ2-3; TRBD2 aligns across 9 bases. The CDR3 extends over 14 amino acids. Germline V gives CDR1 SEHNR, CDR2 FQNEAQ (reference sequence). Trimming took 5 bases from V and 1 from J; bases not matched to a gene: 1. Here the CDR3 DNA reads TGTGCCAGCAGCCCTAGCGGGGGCACAGATACGCAGTATTTT. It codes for CASSPSGGTDTQYF. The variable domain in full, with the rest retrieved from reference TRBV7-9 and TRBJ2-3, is DTGVSQNPRHKITKRGQNVTFRCDPISEHNRLYWYRQTLGQGPEFLTYFQNEAQLEKSRLLSDRFSAERPKGSFSTLEIQRTEQGDSAMYLCASSPSGGTDTQYFGPGTRLTVL.

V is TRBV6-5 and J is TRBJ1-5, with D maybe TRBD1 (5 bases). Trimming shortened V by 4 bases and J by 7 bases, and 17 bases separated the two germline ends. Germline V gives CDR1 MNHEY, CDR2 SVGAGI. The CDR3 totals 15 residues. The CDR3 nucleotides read TGTGCCAGCAGTTCTGGGCAGCAATGGGGGCAGCCCCAGCATTTT. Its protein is CASSSGQQWGQPQHF.

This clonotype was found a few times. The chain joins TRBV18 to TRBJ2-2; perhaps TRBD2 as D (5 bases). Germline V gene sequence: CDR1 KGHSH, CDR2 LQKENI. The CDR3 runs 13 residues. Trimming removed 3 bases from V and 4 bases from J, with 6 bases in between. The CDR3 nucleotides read TGTGCCAGCTCACCGGAGGCCACCGGGGAGCTGTTTTTT. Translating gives CASSPEATGELFF.

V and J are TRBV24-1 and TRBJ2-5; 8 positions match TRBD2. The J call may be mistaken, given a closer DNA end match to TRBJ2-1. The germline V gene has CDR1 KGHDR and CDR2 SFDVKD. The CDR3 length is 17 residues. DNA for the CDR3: TGTGCCACCAGTGATTTGCGGGAGGGCCACTCCTACAATGAGCAGTTCTTC. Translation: CATSDLREGHSYNEQFF.

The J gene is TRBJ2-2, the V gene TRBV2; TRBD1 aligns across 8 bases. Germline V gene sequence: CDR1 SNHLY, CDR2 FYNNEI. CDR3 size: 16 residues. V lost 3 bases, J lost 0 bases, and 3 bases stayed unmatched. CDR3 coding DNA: TGTGCCAGCAGTGACGGACAGGGTTCGAACACCGGGGAGCTGTTTTTT. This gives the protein CASSDGQGSNTGELFF.

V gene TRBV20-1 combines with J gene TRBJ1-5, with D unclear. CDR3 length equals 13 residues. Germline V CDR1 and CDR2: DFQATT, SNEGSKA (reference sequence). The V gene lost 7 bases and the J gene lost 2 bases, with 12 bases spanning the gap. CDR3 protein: CSVFGSGNQPQHF. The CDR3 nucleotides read TGCAGTGTGTTTGGATCCGGCAATCAGCCCCAGCATTTT.

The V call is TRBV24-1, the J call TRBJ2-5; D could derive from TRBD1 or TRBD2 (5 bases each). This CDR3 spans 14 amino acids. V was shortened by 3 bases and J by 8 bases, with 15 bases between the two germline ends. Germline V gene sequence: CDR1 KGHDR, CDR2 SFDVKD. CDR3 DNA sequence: TGTGCCACCAGTGATGCCGGGACCCCCGGTACCCAGTACTTC. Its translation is CATSDAGTPGTQYF.

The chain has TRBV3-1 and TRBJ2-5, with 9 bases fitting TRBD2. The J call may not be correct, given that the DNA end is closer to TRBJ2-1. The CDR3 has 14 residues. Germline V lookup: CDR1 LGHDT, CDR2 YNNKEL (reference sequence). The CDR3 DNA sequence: TGTGCCAGCACCGGGTTAGCGGGGGTAAATGAGCAGTTCTTC. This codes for CASTGLAGVNEQFF.

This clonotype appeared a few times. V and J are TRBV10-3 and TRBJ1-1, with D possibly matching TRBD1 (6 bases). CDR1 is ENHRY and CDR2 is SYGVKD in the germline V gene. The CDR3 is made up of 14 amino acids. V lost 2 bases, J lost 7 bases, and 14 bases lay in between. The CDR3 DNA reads TGTGCCATCAGTGAGAGGCAGGGGAATAGTGAAGCTTTCTTT. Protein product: CAISERQGNSEAFF.

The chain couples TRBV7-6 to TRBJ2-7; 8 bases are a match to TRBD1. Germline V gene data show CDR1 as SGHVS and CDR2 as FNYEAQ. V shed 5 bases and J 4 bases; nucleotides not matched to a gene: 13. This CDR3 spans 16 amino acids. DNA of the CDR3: TGTGCCAGCAGCCCTAGGTCAGGGGGCCTTATTTACGAGCAGTACTTC. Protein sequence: CASSPRSGGLIYEQYF.

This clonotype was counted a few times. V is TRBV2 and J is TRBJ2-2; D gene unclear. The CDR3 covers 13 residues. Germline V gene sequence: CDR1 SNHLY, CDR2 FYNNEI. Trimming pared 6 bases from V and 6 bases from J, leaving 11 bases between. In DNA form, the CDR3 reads TGTGCCAGCAGGATACTATCCCCCGGGGAGCTGTTTTTT. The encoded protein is CASRILSPGELFF.

Written as DNA, the CDR3 is TGTGCCAGCAGTTACCCGGATAACACAGATACGCAGTATTTT. This gives the protein CASSYPDNTDTQYF. This rearrangement joins TRBV6-2 or TRBV6-3 to TRBJ2-3; D gene uncertain. Deletions cut 2 bases from V and 2 bases from J, with 8 bases between. The CDR3 extends over 14 amino acids. Germline V gives CDR1 MNHEY, CDR2 SVGEGT.

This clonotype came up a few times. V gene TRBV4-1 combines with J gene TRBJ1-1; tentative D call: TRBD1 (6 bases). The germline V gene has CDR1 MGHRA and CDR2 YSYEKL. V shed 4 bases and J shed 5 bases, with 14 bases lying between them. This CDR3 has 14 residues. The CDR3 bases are TGCGCCAGCAGCCCCGGGGGGGCCGGGACTGAAGCTTTCTTT. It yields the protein CASSPGGAGTEAFF.

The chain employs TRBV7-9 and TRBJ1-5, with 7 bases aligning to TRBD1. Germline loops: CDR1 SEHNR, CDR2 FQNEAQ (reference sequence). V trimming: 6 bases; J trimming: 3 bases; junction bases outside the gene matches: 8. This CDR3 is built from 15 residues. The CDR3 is CASSYADRDNQPQHF. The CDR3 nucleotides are TGTGCCAGCAGTTATGCTGACAGGGACAATCAGCCCCAGCATTTT.

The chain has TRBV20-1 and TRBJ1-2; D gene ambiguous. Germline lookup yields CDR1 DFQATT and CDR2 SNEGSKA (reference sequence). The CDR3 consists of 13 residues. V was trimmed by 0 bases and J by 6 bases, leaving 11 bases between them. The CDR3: CSARDSRGDGYTF. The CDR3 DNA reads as TGCAGTGCTAGAGATTCTCGCGGGGATGGCTACACCTTC.

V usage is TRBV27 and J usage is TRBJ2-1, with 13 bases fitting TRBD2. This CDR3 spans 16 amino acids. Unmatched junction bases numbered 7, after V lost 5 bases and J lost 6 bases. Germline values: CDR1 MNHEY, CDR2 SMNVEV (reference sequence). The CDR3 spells CASSPWTSGSSNEQFF. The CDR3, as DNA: TGTGCCAGCAGTCCTTGGACTAGCGGGAGTTCCAATGAGCAGTTCTTC.

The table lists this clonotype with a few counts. The DNA of the CDR3 is TGCAGCGGGGCGCTACAGGGTGATGTTGCGGGCTACACCTTC. This sequence encodes CSGALQGDVAGYTF. V and J are TRBV29-1 and TRBJ1-2; the D gene is possibly TRBD1 (6 bases). V was clipped by 7 bases and J by 8 bases, with 23 bases between them. Germline-derived CDR1 and CDR2 are SQVTM and ANQGSEA. This CDR3 comprises 14 residues.

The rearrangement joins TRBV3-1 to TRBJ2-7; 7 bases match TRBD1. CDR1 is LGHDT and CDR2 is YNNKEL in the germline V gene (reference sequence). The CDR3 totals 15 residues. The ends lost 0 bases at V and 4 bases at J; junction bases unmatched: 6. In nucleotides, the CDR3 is TGTGCCAGCAGCCAAGAGGGGACAGAAATTTACGAGCAGTACTTC. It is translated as CASSQEGTEIYEQYF.

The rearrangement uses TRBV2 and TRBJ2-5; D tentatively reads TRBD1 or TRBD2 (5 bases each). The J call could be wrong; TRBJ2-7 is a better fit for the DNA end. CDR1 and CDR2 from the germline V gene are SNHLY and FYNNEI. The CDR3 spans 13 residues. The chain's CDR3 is CASKWDDFYEQYV. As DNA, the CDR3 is TGTGCCAGCAAGTGGGACGACTTCTACGAGCAGTACGTC.